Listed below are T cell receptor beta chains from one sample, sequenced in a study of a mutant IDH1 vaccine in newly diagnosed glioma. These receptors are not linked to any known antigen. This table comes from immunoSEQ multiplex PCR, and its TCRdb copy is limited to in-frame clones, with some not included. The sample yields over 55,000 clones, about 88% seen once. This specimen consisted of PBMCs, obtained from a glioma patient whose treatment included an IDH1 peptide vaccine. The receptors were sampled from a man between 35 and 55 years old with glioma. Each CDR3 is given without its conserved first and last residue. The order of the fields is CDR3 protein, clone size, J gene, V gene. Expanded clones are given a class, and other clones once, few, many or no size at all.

ASSELGAGGVGGQPQH,.,TRBJ1-5,TRBV2
ASSGRSYQETQY,.,TRBJ2-5,TRBV5-6
ASSLDTGGSSPLH,.,TRBJ1-6,TRBV5-1
ASSDYRGGTGELF,.,TRBJ2-2,TRBV25-1
ASSLGVDVGEAF,.,TRBJ1-1,TRBV5-1
ASSSPGQGAIEQY,.,TRBJ2-7,TRBV19
ASSLLATNEKLF,.,TRBJ1-4,TRBV27
AIRPSGTDSTEAF,.,TRBJ1-1,TRBV10-3
ASSPQPGQGLSAF,few,TRBJ1-1,TRBV7-3
ANSQGLSTDTQY,few,TRBJ2-3,TRBV2
SVEGAIGNGADTQY,.,TRBJ2-3,TRBV29-1
ASSITFGQGLAGELF,few,TRBJ2-2,TRBV19
ASSPRQGSNTGELF,.,TRBJ2-2,TRBV7-2
ASSQDIGSNYGYT,.,TRBJ1-2,TRBV4-2
ASSLIRGQLVNYGYT,.,TRBJ1-2,TRBV5-6
ASSLRTGGRSGNTIY,.,TRBJ1-3,TRBV7-9
ASSPPGTVYGYT,.,TRBJ1-2,TRBV5-1
ASSFRDREAF,few,TRBJ1-1,TRBV5-4
ASSLDPGGWSEAF,.,TRBJ1-1,TRBV11-2
AISESGRLGSPLH,.,TRBJ1-6,TRBV10-3
ASSARQGDTGELF,.,TRBJ2-2,TRBV5-1
ASSLEGRPIAF,.,TRBJ1-1,TRBV7-9
ASSYPQGLGNQPQH,.,TRBJ1-5,TRBV6-6
ASSQSASRSYEQY,.,TRBJ2-7,TRBV4-2
ASSSRPDTEAF,.,TRBJ1-1,TRBV5-4
ASDMNTEAF,.,TRBJ1-1,TRBV28
SVLGQGAHGYT,few,TRBJ1-2,TRBV29-1